Below are 18 T cell receptor beta chains sequenced from a single sample in a study of shared clonotypes between healthy human individuals. Assay used: immunoSEQ multiplex PCR; TCRdb lists only in-frame clones, some missing. This repertoire shows some 2,100,000 clones, 90% to 96% found once; its top ten account for roughly 0.13%. Sequencing input: naive CD4+ T cells sorted from blood. Regarding subset: CD45RA+ positively selected. Source of these receptors: a man between 18 and 29 years old in good health.

The chain links TRBV6-5 to TRBJ2-7; unclear D gene. Trimming pared 9 bases from V and 4 bases from J, leaving 19 bases between. Per the germline V gene, CDR1 is MNHEY and CDR2 is SVGAGI. The CDR3 length is 14 residues. The CDR3 bases are TGTGCCAGTTCCCGAAGCAGCCCGAGATACGAGCAGTACTTC. As protein: CASSRSSPRYEQYF.

The chain carries TRBV10-1 and TRBJ2-3, with TRBD2 matching over 9 bases. The CDR3 runs to 17 residues. Germline CDR1 WNHNN, CDR2 SYGVQD (reference sequence). V lost 5 bases, J lost 2 bases, and 11 bases stayed unmatched. The CDR3: CASSKTSSGGLTDTQYF. The CDR3 region has the DNA TGCGCCAGCAGTAAGACCTCGAGCGGGGGGCTCACAGATACGCAGTATTTT.

V gene TRBV28 combines with J gene TRBJ2-5; 9 bases map to TRBD2. This CDR3 spans 14 amino acids. Trimming at V came to 7 bases and at J to 8 bases, leaving 11 bases not matched to a gene. CDR1 is MDHEN, CDR2 SYDVKM, per germline. DNA for the CDR3: TGTGCCAGCACAGCGGGGGGCCCGAAGAGAACCCAGTACTTC. It yields the protein CASTAGGPKRTQYF.

The genes are TRBV5-4 and TRBJ2-3; TRBD1 matches 7 bases. The CDR3 runs to 14 residues. The V segment lost 2 bases and the J segment 2 bases; nucleotides outside the gene matches: 2. CDR1 and CDR2 from the germline V gene are SGHNT and YYREEE (reference sequence). CDR3 sequence: CASSLQGNTDTQYF. CDR3 DNA: TGTGCCAGCAGCTTACAGGGGAACACAGATACGCAGTATTTT.

The V call is TRBV5-6, the J call TRBJ1-2, with D hard to call. CDR3 length: 13 amino acids. CDR1 and CDR2 (germline): SGHDT, YYEEEE. Trimming removed 4 bases at V and 8 bases at J, with 15 bases between. The CDR3 DNA follows: TGTGCCAGCAGCCGCCCTATAGTGGGCGGCTACACCTTC. Encoded protein: CASSRPIVGGYTF.

V usage is TRBV7-2 and J usage is TRBJ2-2; possible D gene TRBD1, 5 bases. CDR3 length equals 14 residues. Per germline, CDR1 SGHTA and CDR2 FQGNSA. V shed 7 bases and J shed 1 base, with 10 bases lying between them. The CDR3 DNA sequence: TGTGCCAGCACCTTCGACAGGAACACCGGGGAGCTGTTTTTT. It translates to CASTFDRNTGELFF.

The chain employs TRBV2 and TRBJ1-5, with D tentatively TRBD1 (6 bases). V dropped 2 bases and J dropped 2 bases, with 16 bases sitting between them. The CDR3 sequence is 17 residues long. Germline CDR1 and CDR2: SNHLY and FYNNEI. CDR3 region: CASSESGWGLGNQPQHF. For the CDR3, the DNA is TGTGCCAGCAGTGAATCCGGGTGGGGGCTTGGCAATCAGCCCCAGCATTTT.

The J gene is TRBJ2-7, the V gene TRBV15; 7 bases fit TRBD1. The junction had 10 bases not matched to a gene; V was cut back by 0 bases and J by 2 bases. The CDR3 spans 17 residues. The germline gives CDR1 LNHNV, CDR2 YYDKDF (reference sequence). This CDR3 is CATSRDVVGQGAYEQYF. In DNA form, the CDR3 reads TGTGCCACCAGCAGAGATGTGGTGGGGCAGGGGGCCTACGAGCAGTACTTC.

This chain joins TRBV6-1 and TRBJ1-2, with TRBD1 identical over 12 bases. CDR1 is MNHNS, CDR2 SASEGT, per germline. CDR3 length equals 15 residues. Trimming at V came to 4 bases and at J to 3 bases, leaving 3 bases not matched to a gene. CDR3 DNA: TGTGCCAGCAGTGGAGGGACAGGGGGCGACTATGGCTACACCTTC. Translation: CASSGGTGGDYGYTF.

The rearrangement links TRBV7-8 to TRBJ2-1; D might be TRBD2 (5 bases). Deletions cut 0 bases from V and 4 bases from J, with 7 bases between. Germline V gene lookup returns CDR1 SGHVS and CDR2 FQNEAQ. The CDR3 extends over 14 amino acids. The CDR3 sequence: CASSLAGVYNEQFF. The DNA of the CDR3 is TGTGCCAGCAGCTTAGCGGGAGTTTACAATGAGCAGTTCTTC.

The chain employs TRBV5-1 and TRBJ2-5, with D hard to call. This CDR3 contains 13 residues. Germline values: CDR1 SGHRS, CDR2 YFSETQ. V gave up 5 bases and J gave up 1 base, with 9 bases separating them. The CDR3 region has the DNA TGCGCCAGCAGACTCATATCCCAAGAGACCCAGTACTTC. The encoded protein is CASRLISQETQYF.

As for this clone: The identical CDR3 is also encoded by other nucleotide sequences in the sample. The chain uses TRBV7-9 and TRBJ2-5; 12 bases line up with TRBD2. V was pared by 2 bases and J by 2 bases, with 0 bases of the junction left unmatched. Germline CDR1 reads SEHNR; CDR2 reads FQNEAQ (reference sequence). CDR3 length: 15 amino acids. DNA for the CDR3: TGTGCCAGCAGCTTACTAGCGGGAGGGCAAGAGACCCAGTACTTC. This encodes CASSLLAGGQETQYF.

The rearrangement uses TRBV5-4 and TRBJ1-1, with 7 bases identical to TRBD1. The germline CDR1 and CDR2 sequences are SGHNT and YYREEE (reference sequence). There are 14 residues in the CDR3. V was clipped by 6 bases and J by 10 bases; unmatched bases: 15. The CDR3 sequence is CASTDTGEAEVAFF. In nucleotides, the CDR3 is TGTGCCAGCACCGATACAGGGGAGGCCGAGGTAGCTTTCTTT.

This chain joins TRBV29-1 and TRBJ2-5; the D gene is possibly TRBD2 (5 bases). The V gene's germline CDR1 is SQVTM and CDR2 ANQGSEA. Trimming took 3 bases from V and 4 from J, leaving 9 bases between them. There are 12 residues in the CDR3. The CDR3, as DNA: TGCAGCGTTGAGGGAGTCAGAGAGACCCAGTACTTC. Translating it yields CSVEGVRETQYF.

The chain combines TRBV6-5 with TRBJ2-7; a weak D match, TRBD2 (5 bases). Trimming shortened V by 9 bases and J by 4 bases, and 22 bases separated the two germline ends. The CDR3 contains 15 residues. In germline, CDR1 is MNHEY, CDR2 SVGAGI. The CDR3 protein is CASSLGMRVSYEQYF. The CDR3 DNA reads TGTGCCAGTTCGTTGGGTATGAGGGTGTCTTACGAGCAGTACTTC.

The chain joins TRBV27 to TRBJ2-2; TRBD2 agrees at 14 bases. The CDR3 covers 15 residues. V lost 4 bases and J lost 13; bases outside the gene matches: 8. Germline CDR1 and CDR2: MNHEY and SMNVEV (reference sequence). The CDR3 sequence is CASSSEGLAGEVLFF. For the CDR3, the DNA is TGTGCCAGCAGTTCTGAGGGACTAGCGGGAGAGGTGCTGTTTTTT.

This chain uses TRBV4-1 with TRBJ2-1; 14 bases fit TRBD2. The CDR3 sequence is 17 residues long. Germline V gene data show CDR1 as MGHRA and CDR2 as YSYEKL. The ends lost 4 bases at V and 9 bases at J; junction bases unmatched: 11. CDR3: CASSLQAGTSGRSEQFF. CDR3 sequence (DNA): TGCGCCAGCAGCCTCCAAGCCGGGACTAGCGGGAGAAGTGAGCAGTTCTTC.

The V and J genes are TRBV2 and TRBJ2-7; a weak D match, TRBD1 (5 bases). Germline lookup yields CDR1 SNHLY and CDR2 FYNNEI. This CDR3 contains 13 residues. Trimming stripped 7 bases from V and 5 bases from J, with 15 bases between. The CDR3 region is CASTLWTTHEQYF. DNA for the CDR3: TGTGCCAGCACCTTGTGGACAACACACGAGCAGTACTTC.